The rows below give T cell receptor beta chains drawn from one sample of a study of shared clonotypes between healthy human individuals. TCRdb keeps only in-frame clones here, not all; method: immunoSEQ multiplex PCR. Among about 490,000 clones, roughly 85% were seen once, and the ten largest hold about an eighth. Sequencing was done on a sample of PBMCs. These receptor sequences come from a woman in her 40s in good health. Some clones in this sample may be carry-over from other donors' samples. CDR3s leave out the opening cysteine and the closing phenylalanine or tryptophan.

V gene,CDR3 protein
TRBV6-6,ASSTPGGGGYNEQF
TRBV29-1,SVGLATSGPAYEQY
TRBV11-2,ASSSFRAGTGGEQY
TRBV7-2,ASSPGGQGYGYT
TRBV15,ATGLANEQF
TRBV30,AWSVPTEAPQH
TRBV4-3,ASSQGTGPLGTEAF
TRBV15,ATSRDPGRDEQF
TRBV6-1,ASSVTTGTASYEQY
TRBV30,AWSTGLAGGAETQY
TRBV18,ASSPDPGSYNEQF
TRBV6-5,ASSYGFQRRSYEQY
TRBV19,ASSISRERTSGIFSSYNEQF
TRBV28,AAQKGWIEAF
TRBV5-1,ASSLDGRAETQY
TRBV6-5,ASSYVLAGRAGELF
TRBV7-3,ASSLRADTDTQY
TRBV19,ASSVPGLANEQF
TRBV5-1,ASSPGSAYEQY
TRBV25-1,ASSAEQGPNEKLF
TRBV6-1,ASSATPGGGGQPQH
TRBV9,ASSPRTGGAWETQY
TRBV28,ASRDLGRNEQF
TRBV7-2,ASSTRDFVRIYDTQY
TRBV19,ASSWPNQPQH
TRBV28,ASTDNVGQGGFSNEKLF
TRBV18,ASALAGTSSYEQY
TRBV28,ASSFASSVQY
TRBV27,ASSLSTGPNTEAF
TRBV28,ASSLPSANTEAF
TRBV30,AWSEGFTEAF
TRBV30,AWSAASGGSGKDTQY
TRBV10-3,ATGQGYGNEQF
TRBV28,ASSLLWGRYGNQPQH
TRBV10-3,AISELYQETQY
TRBV6-1,ASRTGPGADTQY
TRBV30,AWSEGAGTRTYNEQF
TRBV28,ATASGRPYEQY
TRBV7-9,ASSLVGTSYEQY